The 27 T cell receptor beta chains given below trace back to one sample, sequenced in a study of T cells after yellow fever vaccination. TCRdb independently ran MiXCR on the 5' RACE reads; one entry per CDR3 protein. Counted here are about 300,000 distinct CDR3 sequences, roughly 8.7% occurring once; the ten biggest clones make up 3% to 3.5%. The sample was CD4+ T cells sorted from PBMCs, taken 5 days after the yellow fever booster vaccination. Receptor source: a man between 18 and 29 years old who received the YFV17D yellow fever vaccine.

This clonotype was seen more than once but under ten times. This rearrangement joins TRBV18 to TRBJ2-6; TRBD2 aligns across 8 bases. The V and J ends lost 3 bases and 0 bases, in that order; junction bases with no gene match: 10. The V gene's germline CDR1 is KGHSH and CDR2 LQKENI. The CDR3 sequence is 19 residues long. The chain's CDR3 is CASSPREGFLSSGANVLTF. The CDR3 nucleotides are TGTGCCAGCTCACCCCGGGAGGGGTTCCTGAGCTCTGGGGCCAACGTCCTGACTTTC.

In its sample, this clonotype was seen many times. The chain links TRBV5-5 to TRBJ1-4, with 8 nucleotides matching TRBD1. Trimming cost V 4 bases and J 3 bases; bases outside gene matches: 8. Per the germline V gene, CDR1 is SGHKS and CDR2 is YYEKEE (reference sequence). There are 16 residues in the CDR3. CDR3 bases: TGTGCCAGCAGCCGCGGACAGGGAGGGCCTAATGAAAAACTGTTTTTT. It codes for CASSRGQGGPNEKLFF.

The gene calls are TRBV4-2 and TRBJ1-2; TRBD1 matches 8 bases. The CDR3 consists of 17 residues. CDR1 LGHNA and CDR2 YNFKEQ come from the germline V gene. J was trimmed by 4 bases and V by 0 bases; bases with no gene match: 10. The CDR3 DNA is TGTGCCAGCAGCCAAGAGCCAGGCGCAGGGGGCATCTATGGCTACACCTTC. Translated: CASSQEPGAGGIYGYTF.

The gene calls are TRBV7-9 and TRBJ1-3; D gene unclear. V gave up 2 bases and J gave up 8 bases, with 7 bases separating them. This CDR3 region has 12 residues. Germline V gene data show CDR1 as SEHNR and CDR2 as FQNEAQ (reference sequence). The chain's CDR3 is CASSLKTYTIYF. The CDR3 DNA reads TGTGCCAGCAGCTTAAAGACGTACACCATATATTTT.

The CDR3, as DNA: TGTGCCAGCAGTTACTCGTGGACAGGGATCCAAGAGACCCAGTACTTC. Translating gives CASSYSWTGIQETQYF. The V call is TRBV6-5, the J call TRBJ2-5; 8 bases are a match to TRBD1. CDR1 and CDR2 from the germline V gene are MNHEY and SVGAGI. The CDR3 sequence is 16 residues long. V gave up 0 bases and J gave up 1 base; unmatched junction bases: 4.

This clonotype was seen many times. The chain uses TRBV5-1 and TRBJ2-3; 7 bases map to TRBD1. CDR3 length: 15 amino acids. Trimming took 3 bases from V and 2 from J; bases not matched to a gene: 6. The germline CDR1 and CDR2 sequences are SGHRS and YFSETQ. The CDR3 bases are TGCGCCAGCAGCTCCAGGGGGTGGGCCACAGATACGCAGTATTTT. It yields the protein CASSSRGWATDTQYF.

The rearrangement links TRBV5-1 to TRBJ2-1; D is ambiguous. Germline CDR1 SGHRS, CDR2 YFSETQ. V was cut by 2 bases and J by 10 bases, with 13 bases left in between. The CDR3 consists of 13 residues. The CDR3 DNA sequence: TGCGCCAGCAGCTTTGAGTCCTGGCGGGAGCAGTTCTTC. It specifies CASSFESWREQFF.

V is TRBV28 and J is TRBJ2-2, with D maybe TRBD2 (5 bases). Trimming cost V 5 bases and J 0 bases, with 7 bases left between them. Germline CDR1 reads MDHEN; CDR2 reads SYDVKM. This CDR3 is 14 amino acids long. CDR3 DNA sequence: TGTGCCAGCAGTGAGGGATCGAACACCGGGGAGCTGTTTTTT. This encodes CASSEGSNTGELFF.

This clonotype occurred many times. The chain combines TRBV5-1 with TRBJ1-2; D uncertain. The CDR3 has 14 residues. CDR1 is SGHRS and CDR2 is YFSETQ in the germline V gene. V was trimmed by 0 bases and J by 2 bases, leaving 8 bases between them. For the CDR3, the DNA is TGCGCCAGCAGCTTGGAGACGCCAAACTATGGCTACACCTTC. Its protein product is CASSLETPNYGYTF. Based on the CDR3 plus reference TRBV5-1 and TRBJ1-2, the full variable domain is KAGVTQTPRYLIKTRGQQVTLSCSPISGHRSVSWYQQTPGQGLQFLFEYFSETQRNKGNFPGRFSGRQFSNSRSEMNVSTLELGDSALYLCASSLETPNYGYTFGSGTRLTVV.

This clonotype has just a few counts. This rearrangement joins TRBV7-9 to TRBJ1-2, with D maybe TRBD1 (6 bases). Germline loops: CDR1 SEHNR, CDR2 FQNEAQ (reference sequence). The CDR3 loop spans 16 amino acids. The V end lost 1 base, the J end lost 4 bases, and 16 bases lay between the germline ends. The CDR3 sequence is CASSLGQTKTGYGYTF. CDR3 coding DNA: TGTGCCAGCAGCTTAGGACAGACCAAGACAGGCTATGGCTACACCTTC.

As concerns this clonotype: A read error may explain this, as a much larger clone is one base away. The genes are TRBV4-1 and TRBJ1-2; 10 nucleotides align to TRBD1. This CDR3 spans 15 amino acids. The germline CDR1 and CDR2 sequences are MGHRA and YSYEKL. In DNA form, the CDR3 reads TGCGCCAGCAGACAGGGACAGGGGCCTGGCTATGGCTTCACATTC. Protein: CASRQGQGPGYGFTF.

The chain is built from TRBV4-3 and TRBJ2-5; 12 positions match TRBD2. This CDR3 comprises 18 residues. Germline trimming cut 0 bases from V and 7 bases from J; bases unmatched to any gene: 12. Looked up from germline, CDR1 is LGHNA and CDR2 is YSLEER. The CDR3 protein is CASSQEELRTSGAGTQYF. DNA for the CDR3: TGCGCCAGCAGCCAAGAGGAATTACGGACTAGCGGGGCCGGGACCCAGTACTTC.

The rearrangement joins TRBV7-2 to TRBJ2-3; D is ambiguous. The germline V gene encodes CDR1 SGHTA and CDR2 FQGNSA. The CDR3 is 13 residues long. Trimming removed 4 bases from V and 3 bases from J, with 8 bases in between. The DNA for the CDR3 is TGTGCCAGCAGCTCCAAACAAACAGATACGCAGTATTTT. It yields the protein CASSSKQTDTQYF.

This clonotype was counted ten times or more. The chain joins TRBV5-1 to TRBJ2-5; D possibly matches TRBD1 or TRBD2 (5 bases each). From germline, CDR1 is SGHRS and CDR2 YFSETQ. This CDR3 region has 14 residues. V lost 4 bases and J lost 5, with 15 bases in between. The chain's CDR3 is CASSRDRQRETQYF. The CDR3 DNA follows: TGCGCCAGCAGCCGGGACCGACAGAGGGAGACCCAGTACTTC. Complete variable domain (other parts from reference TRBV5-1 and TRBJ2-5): KAGVTQTPRYLIKTRGQQVTLSCSPISGHRSVSWYQQTPGQGLQFLFEYFSETQRNKGNFPGRFSGRQFSNSRSEMNVSTLELGDSALYLCASSRDRQRETQYFGPGTRLLVL.

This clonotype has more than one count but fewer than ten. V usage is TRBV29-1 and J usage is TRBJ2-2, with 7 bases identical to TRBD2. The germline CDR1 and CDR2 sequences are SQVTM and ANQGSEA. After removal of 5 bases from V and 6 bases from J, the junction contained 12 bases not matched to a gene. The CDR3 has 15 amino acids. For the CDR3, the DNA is TGCAGCGTTCAGCTTAGGTTAGCGGGCTCCGGGGAGCTGTTTTTT. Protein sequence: CSVQLRLAGSGELFF.

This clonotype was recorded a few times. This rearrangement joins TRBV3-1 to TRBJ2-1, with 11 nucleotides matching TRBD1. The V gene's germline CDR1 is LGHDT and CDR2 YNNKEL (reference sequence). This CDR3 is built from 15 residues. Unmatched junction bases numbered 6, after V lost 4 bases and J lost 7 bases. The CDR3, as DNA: TGTGCCAGCAGCCGAGGACAGGGGGCGGGAAATGAGCAGTTCTTC. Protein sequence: CASSRGQGAGNEQFF.

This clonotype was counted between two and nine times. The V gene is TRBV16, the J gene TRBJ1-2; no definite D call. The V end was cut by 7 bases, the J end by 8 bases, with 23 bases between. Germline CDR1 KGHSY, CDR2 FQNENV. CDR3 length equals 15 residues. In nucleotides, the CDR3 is TGTGCCAGCACACCACCCGGTGAGGGCTCAGGAGGCTACACCTTC. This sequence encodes CASTPPGEGSGGYTF. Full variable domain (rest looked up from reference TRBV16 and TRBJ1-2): GEEVAQTPKHLVRGEGQKAKLYCAPIKGHSYVFWYQQVLKNEFKFLISFQNENVFDETGMPKERFSAKCLPNSPCSLEIQATKLEDSAVYFCASTPPGEGSGGYTFGSGTRLTVV.

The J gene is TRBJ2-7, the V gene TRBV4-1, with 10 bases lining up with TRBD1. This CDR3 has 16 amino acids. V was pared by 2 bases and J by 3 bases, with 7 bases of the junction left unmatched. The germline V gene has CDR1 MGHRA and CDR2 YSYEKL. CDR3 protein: CASSQTGTGVFYEQYF. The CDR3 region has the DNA TGCGCCAGCAGCCAAACCGGGACAGGGGTATTCTACGAGCAGTACTTC.

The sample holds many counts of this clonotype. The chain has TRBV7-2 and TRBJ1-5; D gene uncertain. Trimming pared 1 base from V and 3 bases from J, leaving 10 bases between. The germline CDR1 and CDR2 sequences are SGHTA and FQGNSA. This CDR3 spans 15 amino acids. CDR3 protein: CASSLEWPLNQPQHF. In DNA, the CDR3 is TGTGCCAGCAGCTTAGAGTGGCCACTCAATCAGCCCCAGCATTTT.

Written as DNA, the CDR3 is TGTGCCAGCAGCCAAGATGGGGGGCATTGGGGCTACACCTTC. Protein sequence: CASSQDGGHWGYTF. V usage is TRBV3-1 and J usage is TRBJ1-2; tentatively, D is TRBD1 (6 bases). Germline CDR1 reads LGHDT; CDR2 reads YNNKEL (reference sequence). The V and J ends lost 0 bases and 8 bases respectively, with 13 bases between them. The CDR3 sequence is 14 residues long.

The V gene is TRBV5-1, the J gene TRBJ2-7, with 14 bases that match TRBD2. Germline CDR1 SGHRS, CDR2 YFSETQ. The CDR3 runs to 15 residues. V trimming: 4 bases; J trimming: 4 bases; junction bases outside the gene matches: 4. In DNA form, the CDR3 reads TGCGCCAGCAGCCGGACTAGCGGGGGGCGATACGAGCAGTACTTC. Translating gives CASSRTSGGRYEQYF. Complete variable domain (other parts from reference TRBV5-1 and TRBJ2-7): KAGVTQTPRYLIKTRGQQVTLSCSPISGHRSVSWYQQTPGQGLQFLFEYFSETQRNKGNFPGRFSGRQFSNSRSEMNVSTLELGDSALYLCASSRTSGGRYEQYFGPGTRLTVT.

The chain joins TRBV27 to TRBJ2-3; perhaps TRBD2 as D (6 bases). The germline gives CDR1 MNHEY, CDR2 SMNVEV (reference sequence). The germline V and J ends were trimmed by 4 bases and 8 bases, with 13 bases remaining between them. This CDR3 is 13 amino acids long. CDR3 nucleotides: TGTGCCAGCAGTTCCACCGTGGGGGGTACGCAGTATTTT. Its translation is CASSSTVGGTQYF.

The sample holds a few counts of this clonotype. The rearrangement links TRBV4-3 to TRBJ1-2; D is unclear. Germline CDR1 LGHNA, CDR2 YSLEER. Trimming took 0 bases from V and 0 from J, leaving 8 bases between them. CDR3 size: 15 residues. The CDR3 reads CASSQDARSNYGYTF. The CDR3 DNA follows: TGCGCCAGCAGCCAAGACGCAAGGTCTAACTATGGCTACACCTTC.

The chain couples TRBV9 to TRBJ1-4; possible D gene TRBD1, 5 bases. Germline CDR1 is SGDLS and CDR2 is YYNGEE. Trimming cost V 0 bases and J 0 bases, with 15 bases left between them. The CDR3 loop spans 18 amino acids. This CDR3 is CASSVGRGRAATNEKLFF. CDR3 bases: TGTGCCAGCAGCGTAGGACGGGGACGGGCGGCAACTAATGAAAAACTGTTTTTT.

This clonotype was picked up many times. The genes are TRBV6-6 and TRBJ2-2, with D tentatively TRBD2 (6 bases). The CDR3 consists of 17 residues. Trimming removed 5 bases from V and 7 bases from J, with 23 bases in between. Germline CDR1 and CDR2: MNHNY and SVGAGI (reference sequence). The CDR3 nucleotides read TGTGCCAGCAGTCAACCTGGAGGGAGTACGACTAACGGGGAGCTGTTTTTT. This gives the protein CASSQPGGSTTNGELFF.

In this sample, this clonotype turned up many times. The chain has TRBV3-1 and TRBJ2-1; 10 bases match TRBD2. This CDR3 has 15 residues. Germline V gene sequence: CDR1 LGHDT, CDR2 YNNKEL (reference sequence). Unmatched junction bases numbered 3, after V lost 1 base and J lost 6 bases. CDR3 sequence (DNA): TGTGCCAGCAGCCAAGGCCTAGCGGGGGCCAATGAGCAGTTCTTC. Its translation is CASSQGLAGANEQFF.

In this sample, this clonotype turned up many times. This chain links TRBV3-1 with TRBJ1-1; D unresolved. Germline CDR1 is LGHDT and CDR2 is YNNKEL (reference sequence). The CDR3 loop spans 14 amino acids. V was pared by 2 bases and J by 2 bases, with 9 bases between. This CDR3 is CASSQLIANTEAFF. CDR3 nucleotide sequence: TGTGCCAGCAGCCAACTGATAGCCAACACTGAAGCTTTCTTT.